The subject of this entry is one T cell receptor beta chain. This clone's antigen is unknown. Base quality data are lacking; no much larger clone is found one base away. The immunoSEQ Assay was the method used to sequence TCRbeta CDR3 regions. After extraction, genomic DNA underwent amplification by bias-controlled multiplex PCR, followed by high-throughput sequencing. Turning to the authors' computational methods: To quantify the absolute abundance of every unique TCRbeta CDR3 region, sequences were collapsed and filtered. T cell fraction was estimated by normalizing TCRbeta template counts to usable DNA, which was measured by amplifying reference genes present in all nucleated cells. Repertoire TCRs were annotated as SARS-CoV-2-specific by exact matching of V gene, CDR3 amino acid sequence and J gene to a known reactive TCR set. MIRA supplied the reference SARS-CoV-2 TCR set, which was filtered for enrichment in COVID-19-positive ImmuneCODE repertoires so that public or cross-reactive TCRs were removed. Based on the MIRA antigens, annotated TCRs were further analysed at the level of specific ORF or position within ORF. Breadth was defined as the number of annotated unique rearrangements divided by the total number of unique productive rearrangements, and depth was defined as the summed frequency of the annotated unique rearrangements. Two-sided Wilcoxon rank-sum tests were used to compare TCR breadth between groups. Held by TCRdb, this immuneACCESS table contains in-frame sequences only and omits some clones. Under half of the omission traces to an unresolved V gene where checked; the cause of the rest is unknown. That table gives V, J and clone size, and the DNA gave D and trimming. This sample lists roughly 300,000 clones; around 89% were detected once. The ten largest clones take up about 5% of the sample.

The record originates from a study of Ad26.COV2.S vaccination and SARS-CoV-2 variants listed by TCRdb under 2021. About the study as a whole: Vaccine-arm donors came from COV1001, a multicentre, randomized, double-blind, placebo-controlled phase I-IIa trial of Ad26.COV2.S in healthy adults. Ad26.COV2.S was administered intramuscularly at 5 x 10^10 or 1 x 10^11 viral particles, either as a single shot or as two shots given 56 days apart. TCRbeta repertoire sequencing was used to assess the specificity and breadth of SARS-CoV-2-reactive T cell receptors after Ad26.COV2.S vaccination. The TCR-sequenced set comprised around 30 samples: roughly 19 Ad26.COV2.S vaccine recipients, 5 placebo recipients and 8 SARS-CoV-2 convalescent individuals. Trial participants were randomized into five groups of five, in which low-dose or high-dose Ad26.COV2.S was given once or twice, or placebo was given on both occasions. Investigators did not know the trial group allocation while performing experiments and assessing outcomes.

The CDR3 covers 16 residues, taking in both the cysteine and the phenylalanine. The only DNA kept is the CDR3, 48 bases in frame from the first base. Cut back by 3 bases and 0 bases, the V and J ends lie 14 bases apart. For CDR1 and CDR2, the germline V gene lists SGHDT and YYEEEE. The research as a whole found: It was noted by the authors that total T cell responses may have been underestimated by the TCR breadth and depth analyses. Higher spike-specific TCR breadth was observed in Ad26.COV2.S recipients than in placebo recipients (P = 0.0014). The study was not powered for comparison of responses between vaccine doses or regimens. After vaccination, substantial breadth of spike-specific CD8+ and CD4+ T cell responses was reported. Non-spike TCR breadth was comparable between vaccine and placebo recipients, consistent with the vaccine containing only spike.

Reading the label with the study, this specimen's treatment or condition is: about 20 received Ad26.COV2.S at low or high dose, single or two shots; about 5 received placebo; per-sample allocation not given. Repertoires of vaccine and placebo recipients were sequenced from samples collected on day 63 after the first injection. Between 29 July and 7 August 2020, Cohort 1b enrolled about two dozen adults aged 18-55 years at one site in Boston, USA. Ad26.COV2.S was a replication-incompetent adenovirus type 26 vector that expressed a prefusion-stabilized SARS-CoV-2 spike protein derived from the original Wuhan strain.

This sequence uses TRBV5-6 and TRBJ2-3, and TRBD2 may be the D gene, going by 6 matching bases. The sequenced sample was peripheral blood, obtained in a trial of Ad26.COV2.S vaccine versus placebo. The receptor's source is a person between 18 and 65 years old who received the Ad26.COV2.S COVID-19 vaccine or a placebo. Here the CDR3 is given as CASSWGSGTSTDTQYF. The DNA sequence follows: TGTGCCAGCAGCTGGGGTAGCGGAACTAGCACAGATACGCAGTATTTT.